Sequencing of this TCR beta chain was carried out in a study of blood T cell repertoires in COVID-19. Study overall: Researchers got acute and convalescent COVID-19 samples from the United States, Italy and Spain. T cells, B-cell-depleted T cells, or PBMCs supplied cDNA or gDNA.

The V segment lost 1 base and the J segment 4 bases; nucleotides outside the gene matches: 2. Germline CDR1 reads SGHRS; CDR2 reads YFSETQ. The CDR3 sequence is 14 residues long. Original processing methods: Reference gene primer amplification gave estimated nucleated cell counts. Assay: immunoSEQ multiplex PCR; the TCRdb copy retains only in-frame clones and omits some. V and J calls and clone size are copied from that table; D and trimming were computed from the DNA. The repertoire includes 200,000 to 300,000 clones, 88% of them detected once, and around 0.91% sits in the top ten. This clonotype was sampled from a woman aged 40 to 50 who had recovered from COVID-19. The rearrangement links TRBV5-1 to TRBJ2-7; 10 positions match TRBD1. Sequenced sample: peripheral blood. CDR3 in DNA: TGCGCCAGCAGCTTGTTGGGACAGGGGTACGAGCAGTACTTC. This sequence encodes CASSLLGQGYEQYF.